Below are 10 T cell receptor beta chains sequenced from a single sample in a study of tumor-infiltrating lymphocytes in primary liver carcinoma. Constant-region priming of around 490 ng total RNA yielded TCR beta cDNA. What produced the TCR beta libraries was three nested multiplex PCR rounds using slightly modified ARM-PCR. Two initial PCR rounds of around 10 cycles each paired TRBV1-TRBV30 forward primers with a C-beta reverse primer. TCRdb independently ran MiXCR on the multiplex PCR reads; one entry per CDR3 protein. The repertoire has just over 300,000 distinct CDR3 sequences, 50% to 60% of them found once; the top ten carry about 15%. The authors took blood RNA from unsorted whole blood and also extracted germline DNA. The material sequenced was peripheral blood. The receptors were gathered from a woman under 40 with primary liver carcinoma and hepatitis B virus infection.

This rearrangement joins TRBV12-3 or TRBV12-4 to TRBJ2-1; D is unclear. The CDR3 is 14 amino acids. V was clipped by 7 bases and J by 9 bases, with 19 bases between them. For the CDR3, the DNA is TGTGCCAGCAATTTTATTCCCCGGAGCAGTGAGCAGTTCTTC. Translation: CASNFIPRSSEQFF.

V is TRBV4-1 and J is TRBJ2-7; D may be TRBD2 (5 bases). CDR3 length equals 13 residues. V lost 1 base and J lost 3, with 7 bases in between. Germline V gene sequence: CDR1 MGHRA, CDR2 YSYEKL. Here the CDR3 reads CASSQAAGYEQYF. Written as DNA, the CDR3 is TGCGCCAGCAGCCAAGCGGCGGGCTACGAGCAGTACTTC.

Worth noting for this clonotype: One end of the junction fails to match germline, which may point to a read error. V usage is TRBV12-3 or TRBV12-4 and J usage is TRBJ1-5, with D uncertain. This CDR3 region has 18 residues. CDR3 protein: CARSFVMSGDYSNQPQHF. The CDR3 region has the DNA TGTGCCAGAAGTTTCGTTATGTCAGGTGATTATAGCAATCAGCCCCAGCATTTT.

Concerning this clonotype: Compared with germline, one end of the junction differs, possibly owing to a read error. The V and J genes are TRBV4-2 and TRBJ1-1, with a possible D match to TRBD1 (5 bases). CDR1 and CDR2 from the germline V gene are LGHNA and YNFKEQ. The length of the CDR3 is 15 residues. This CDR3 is CASNQAAGSKTEAFF. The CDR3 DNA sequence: TGTGCCAGCAACCAAGCGGCAGGGTCGAAAACTGAAGCTTTCTTT.

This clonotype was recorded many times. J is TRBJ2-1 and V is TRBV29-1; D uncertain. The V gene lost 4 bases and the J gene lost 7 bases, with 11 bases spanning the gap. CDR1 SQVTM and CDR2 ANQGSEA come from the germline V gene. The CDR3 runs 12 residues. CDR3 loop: CSVARMGNEQFF. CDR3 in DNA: TGCAGCGTTGCCCGAATGGGAAATGAGCAGTTCTTC.

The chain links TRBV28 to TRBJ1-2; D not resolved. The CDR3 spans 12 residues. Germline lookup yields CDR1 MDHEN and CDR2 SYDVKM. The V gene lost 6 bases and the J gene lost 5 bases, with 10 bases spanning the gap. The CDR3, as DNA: TGTGCCAGCAGCAAGTCGTTATATGGCTACACCTTC. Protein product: CASSKSLYGYTF.

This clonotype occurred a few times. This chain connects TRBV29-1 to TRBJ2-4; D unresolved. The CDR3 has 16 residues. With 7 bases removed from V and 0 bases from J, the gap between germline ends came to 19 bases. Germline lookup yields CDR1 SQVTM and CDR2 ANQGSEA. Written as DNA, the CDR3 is TGCAGCGCGACCAGGACCGATCAAGTAGCCAAAAACATTCAGTACTTC. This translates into CSATRTDQVAKNIQYF. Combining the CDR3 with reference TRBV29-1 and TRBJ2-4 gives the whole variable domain SAVISQKPSRDICQRGTSLTIQCQVDSQVTMMFWYRQQPGQSLTLIATANQGSEATYESGFVIDKFPISRPNLTFSTLTVSNMSPEDSSIYLCSATRTDQVAKNIQYFGAGTRLSVL.

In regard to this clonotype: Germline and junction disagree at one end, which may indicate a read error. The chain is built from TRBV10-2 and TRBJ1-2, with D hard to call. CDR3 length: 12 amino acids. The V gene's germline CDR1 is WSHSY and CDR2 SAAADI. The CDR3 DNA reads TGCGCCAGCAGCGGGAGTAACTATGGCCACACCTTC. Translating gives CASSGSNYGHTF.

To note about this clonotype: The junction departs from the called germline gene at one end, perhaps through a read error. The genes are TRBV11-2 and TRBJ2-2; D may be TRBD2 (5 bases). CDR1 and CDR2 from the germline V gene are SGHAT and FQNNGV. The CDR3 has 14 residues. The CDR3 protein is CTSGRFGNTGELFF. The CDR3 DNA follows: TGTACCAGCGGCCGCTTTGGAAACACCGGGGAGCTGTTTTTT.

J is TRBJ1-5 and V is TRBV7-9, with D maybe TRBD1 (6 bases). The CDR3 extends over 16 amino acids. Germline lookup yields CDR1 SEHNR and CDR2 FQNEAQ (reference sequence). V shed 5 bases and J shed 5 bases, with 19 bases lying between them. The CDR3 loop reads CASSPDGRGKDQPQHF. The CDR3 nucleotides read TGTGCCAGCAGCCCCGACGGAAGGGGGAAGGATCAGCCCCAGCATTTT.